This entry lists 25 T cell receptor beta chains sequenced from one sample in a study of blood T cell repertoires in COVID-19. Profiling relied on immunoSEQ multiplex PCR, and the TCRdb table lists in-frame clones only, not all of them. The profile shows roughly 500,000 clones, 89% of them singletons. Sequenced material: peripheral blood. Source of these receptors: a man aged 18 to 30 with COVID-19, enrolled during active disease.

The J gene is TRBJ1-3, the V gene TRBV29-1; tentatively, D is TRBD1 (5 bases). The germline CDR1 and CDR2 sequences are SQVTM and ANQGSEA. CDR3 length: 13 amino acids. V was pared by 4 bases and J by 3 bases, with 10 bases between. CDR3 region: CSVGAGIGNTIYF. The CDR3 DNA reads as TGCAGCGTTGGGGCAGGGATTGGAAACACCATATATTTT.

The chain carries TRBV30 and TRBJ2-7; 10 bases are shared with TRBD1. The CDR3 has 12 residues. CDR1 GTSNPN and CDR2 SVGIG come from the germline V gene (reference sequence). The ends lost 7 bases at V and 4 bases at J; junction bases unmatched: 4. CDR3 in amino acids: CAYRDRGYEQYF. The CDR3 DNA sequence: TGTGCCTACCGGGACAGGGGATACGAGCAGTACTTC.

This rearrangement joins TRBV18 to TRBJ2-2; TRBD1 matches at 8 bases. CDR3 length: 15 residues. Germline V gene data show CDR1 as KGHSH and CDR2 as LQKENI. The trim removed 3 bases at V and 6 bases at J, leaving 6 bases unmatched. Here the CDR3 DNA reads TGTGCCAGCTCACCTGGACAGGGTCAATCCGGGGAGCTGTTTTTT. This translates into CASSPGQGQSGELFF.

The gene calls are TRBV15 and TRBJ2-5; 8 bases are a match to TRBD1. From germline, CDR1 is LNHNV and CDR2 YYDKDF (reference sequence). The CDR3 loop spans 15 amino acids. Losses at the gene ends were 4 bases for V and 5 bases for J; bases not matched to a gene: 9. The CDR3 DNA reads TGTGCCACCAGCATAAGACAGGGGCCGGTCGAGACCCAGTACTTC. Its translation is CATSIRQGPVETQYF.

The V and J genes are TRBV9 and TRBJ1-3, with D perhaps TRBD1 (5 bases). With 1 base removed from V and 2 bases from J, the gap between germline ends came to 25 bases. CDR1 is SGDLS and CDR2 is YYNGEE in the germline V gene. The CDR3 has 20 residues. In nucleotides, the CDR3 is TGTGCCAGCAGCGTAATGCCCGGGAGGCAGGGTGCTTGGGCTGGAAACACCATATATTTT. This codes for CASSVMPGRQGAWAGNTIYF.

The rearrangement links TRBV27 to TRBJ1-6; a weak D match, TRBD1 (5 bases). Germline lookup yields CDR1 MNHEY and CDR2 SMNVEV (reference sequence). V lost 8 bases to trimming and J lost 4 bases, with 15 bases between them. The CDR3 has 15 amino acids. As DNA, the CDR3 is TGTGCCAGCCGGGTCGGGCAGGGTTATAATTCACCCCTCCACTTT. Translated, it gives CASRVGQGYNSPLHF.

The genes are TRBV5-1 and TRBJ2-7, with 9 nucleotides matching TRBD1. Germline CDR1 reads SGHRS; CDR2 reads YFSETQ. This CDR3 is 17 amino acids long. After removal of 1 base from V and 3 bases from J, the junction contained 11 bases not matched to a gene. The CDR3 spells CASSLSEGTGNFYEQYF. The CDR3 DNA is TGCGCCAGCAGCTTGTCGGAAGGGACAGGGAATTTCTACGAGCAGTACTTC. The variable domain in full, completed from reference TRBV5-1 and TRBJ2-7, reads KAGVTQTPRYLIKTRGQQVTLSCSPISGHRSVSWYQQTPGQGLQFLFEYFSETQRNKGNFPGRFSGRQFSNSRSEMNVSTLELGDSALYLCASSLSEGTGNFYEQYFGPGTRLTVT.

The chain is built from TRBV6-2 or TRBV6-3 and TRBJ2-5, with D perhaps matching TRBD1 (6 bases). V lost 4 bases, J lost 9 bases, and 15 bases lay in between. Germline assignment: CDR1 MNHEY and CDR2 SVGEGT. CDR3 length: 13 residues. The CDR3 reads CASSFLQGFSQYF. The CDR3, as DNA: TGTGCCAGCAGTTTTCTACAGGGATTTTCCCAGTACTTC.

This chain connects TRBV2 to TRBJ2-7, with 7 bases fitting TRBD1. The CDR3 has 14 amino acids. Germline V gives CDR1 SNHLY, CDR2 FYNNEI. Trimming took 7 bases from V and 0 from J; bases not matched to a gene: 6. The CDR3 sequence is CASTRQGSSYEQYF. Written as DNA, the CDR3 is TGTGCCAGCACACGACAGGGAAGCTCCTACGAGCAGTACTTC.

This chain connects TRBV5-1 to TRBJ2-5; 8 bases fit TRBD2. V was clipped by 2 bases and J by 1 base; unmatched bases: 4. Per germline, CDR1 SGHRS and CDR2 YFSETQ. The CDR3 consists of 15 residues. The CDR3 reads CASSFGGGSQETQYF. CDR3 in DNA: TGCGCCAGCAGCTTTGGCGGGGGGAGCCAAGAGACCCAGTACTTC.

V is TRBV10-1 and J is TRBJ2-1, with 7 bases that match TRBD1. Germline values: CDR1 WNHNN, CDR2 SYGVQD (reference sequence). With V trimmed by 5 bases and J by 4 bases, 2 bases remained unmatched. The CDR3 has 13 amino acids. This CDR3 is CASSSDRYNEQFF. CDR3 nucleotide sequence: TGCGCCAGCAGTTCGGACAGGTACAATGAGCAGTTCTTC.

This clone was observed a handful of times. This chain uses TRBV5-6 with TRBJ2-7, with a tentative D call TRBD1 (5 bases). V lost 4 bases and J lost 4, with 12 bases in between. This CDR3 region has 13 residues. Germline V gene data show CDR1 as SGHDT and CDR2 as YYEEEE. In DNA form, the CDR3 reads TGTGCCAGCAGCCTGATGCAGGGTTACGAGCAGTACTTC. Encoded protein: CASSLMQGYEQYF.

The chain links TRBV27 to TRBJ1-2; D is undetermined. The CDR3 sequence is 14 residues long. Germline CDR1 MNHEY, CDR2 SMNVEV (reference sequence). In DNA form, the CDR3 reads TGTGCTTCAAAAGCTATGGAGGGTGACTATGGCTACACCTTC. Translated: CASKAMEGDYGYTF.

This chain connects TRBV11-2 to TRBJ2-7, with a weak D call TRBD2 (6 bases). Germline CDR1 and CDR2: SGHAT and FQNNGV. Trimming stripped 4 bases from V and 6 bases from J, with 19 bases between. CDR3 size: 15 residues. The CDR3 is CASSYDRLGVLEQYF. In DNA, the CDR3 is TGTGCCAGCAGCTACGACCGACTAGGGGTCCTCGAGCAGTACTTC.

The chain combines TRBV5-4 with TRBJ2-5, with D tentatively TRBD2 (5 bases). This CDR3 spans 15 amino acids. Germline values: CDR1 SGHNT, CDR2 YYREEE (reference sequence). Trimming took off 0 bases at V and 5 bases at J, with 14 bases between the two ends. DNA of the CDR3: TGTGCCAGCAGCTTGGGAGGGAACGGTTGGGAGACCCAGTACTTC. This codes for CASSLGGNGWETQYF.

The chain links TRBV7-9 to TRBJ2-6; 10 nucleotides align to TRBD2. The length of the CDR3 is 19 residues. CDR1 and CDR2 from the germline V gene are SEHNR and FQNEAQ (reference sequence). The junction had 7 bases not matched to a gene; V was cut back by 0 bases and J by 2 bases. DNA of the CDR3: TGTGCCAGCAGCTTAGCGAGGGCTAGCGGGGGAGCTGGGGCCAACGTCCTGACTTTC. This sequence encodes CASSLARASGGAGANVLTF.

The chain has TRBV3-1 (or the pseudogene TRBV3-2) and TRBJ1-2; D is unclear. Trimming took 5 bases from V and 3 from J, leaving 7 bases between them. Germline assignment: CDR1 LGHDT and CDR2 YNNKEL (reference sequence). This CDR3 contains 12 residues. CDR3 loop: CASSGGDYGYTF. The DNA for the CDR3 is TGTGCCAGCAGCGGCGGAGACTATGGCTACACCTTC.

J is TRBJ1-1 and V is TRBV29-1, with TRBD1 as a possible D gene (5 bases). Germline-derived CDR1 and CDR2 are SQVTM and ANQGSEA. Trimming cost V 6 bases and J 1 base, with 15 bases left between them. The CDR3 spans 14 residues. Here the CDR3 reads CSVRRGLTNTEAFF. CDR3 nucleotides: TGCAGCGTGAGGCGGGGACTCACGAACACTGAAGCTTTCTTT.

The chain uses TRBV7-3 and TRBJ2-2; TRBD2 matches at 8 bases. This CDR3 comprises 17 residues. Germline values: CDR1 SGHTA, CDR2 FQGTGA. V lost 1 base, J lost 3 bases, and 7 bases stayed unmatched. The CDR3 coding sequence is TGTGCCAGCAGCTTAAGTAGCGGGATAAGGTACACCGGGGAGCTGTTTTTT. Residues: CASSLSSGIRYTGELFF. The full variable domain, rest sourced from reference TRBV7-3 and TRBJ2-2, is GAGVSQTPSNKVTEKGKYVELRCDPISGHTALYWYRQSLGQGPEFLIYFQGTGAADDSGLPNDRFFAVRPEGSVSTLKIQRTERGDSAVYLCASSLSSGIRYTGELFFGEGSRLTVL.

V is TRBV7-3 and J is TRBJ2-1; D call uncertain. The CDR3 has 13 amino acids. Trimming shortened V by 0 bases and J by 9 bases, and 9 bases separated the two germline ends. Germline V lookup: CDR1 SGHTA, CDR2 FQGTGA. CDR3 bases: TGTGCCAGCAGCTTAACGCCGGGTATTGAGCAGTTCTTC. This encodes CASSLTPGIEQFF.

The chain has TRBV25-1 and TRBJ2-5, with TRBD2 as a possible D gene (5 bases). The V end lost 3 bases, the J end lost 2 bases, and 16 bases lay between the germline ends. The CDR3 sequence is 16 residues long. Germline V gives CDR1 MGHDK, CDR2 SYGVNS. CDR3: CASSDSKRTFQETQYF. CDR3 bases: TGTGCCAGCAGTGACTCTAAAAGGACTTTTCAAGAGACCCAGTACTTC.

The V call is TRBV11-3, the J call TRBJ2-7, with a weak D call TRBD2 (6 bases). Trimming took 3 bases from V and 9 from J, leaving 18 bases between them. The CDR3 length is 14 residues. The germline V gene encodes CDR1 SGHNT and CDR2 YENEEA. CDR3: CASSLGGVVSVQYF. CDR3 DNA sequence: TGTGCCAGCAGCTTGGGCGGGGTTGTGTCAGTGCAGTACTTC.

The V call is TRBV27, the J call TRBJ2-1; 10 nucleotides match TRBD1. Per germline, CDR1 MNHEY and CDR2 SMNVEV (reference sequence). The CDR3 sequence is 14 residues long. V lost 8 bases and J lost 6; bases outside the gene matches: 7. This chain's CDR3 is CASSPRQGANEQFF. DNA of the CDR3: TGTGCCAGCTCGCCCCGACAGGGGGCCAATGAGCAGTTCTTC.

This rearrangement joins TRBV29-1 to TRBJ2-1; 10 bases are a match to TRBD2. From germline, CDR1 is SQVTM and CDR2 ANQGSEA. Trimming cost V 3 bases and J 4 bases; bases outside gene matches: 3. CDR3 size: 14 residues. CDR3 sequence: CSVDPLAGYNEQFF. The CDR3 DNA sequence: TGCAGCGTTGACCCACTAGCGGGATACAATGAGCAGTTCTTC.

The V and J genes are TRBV4-1 and TRBJ2-4, with 8 bases that match TRBD1. This CDR3 is 16 amino acids long. Germline V gene sequence: CDR1 MGHRA, CDR2 YSYEKL. Trimming at V came to 3 bases and at J to 1 base, leaving 5 bases not matched to a gene. The DNA for the CDR3 is TGCGCCAGCAGCCACCAGGGGGCCGGGGCCAAAAACATTCAGTACTTC. Its translation: CASSHQGAGAKNIQYF.